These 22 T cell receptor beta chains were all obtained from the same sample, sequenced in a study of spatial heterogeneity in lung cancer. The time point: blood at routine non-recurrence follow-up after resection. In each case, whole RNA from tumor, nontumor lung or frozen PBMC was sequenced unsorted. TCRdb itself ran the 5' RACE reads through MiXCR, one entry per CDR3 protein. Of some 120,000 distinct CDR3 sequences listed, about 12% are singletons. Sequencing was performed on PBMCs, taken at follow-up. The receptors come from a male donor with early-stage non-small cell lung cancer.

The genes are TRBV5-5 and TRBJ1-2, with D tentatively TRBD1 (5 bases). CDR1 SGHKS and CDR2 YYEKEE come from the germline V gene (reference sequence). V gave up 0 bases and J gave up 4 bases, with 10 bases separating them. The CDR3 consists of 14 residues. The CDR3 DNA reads TGTGCCAGCAGCTTGGTCGGGGGAGGCTATGGCTACACCTTC. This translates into CASSLVGGGYGYTF.

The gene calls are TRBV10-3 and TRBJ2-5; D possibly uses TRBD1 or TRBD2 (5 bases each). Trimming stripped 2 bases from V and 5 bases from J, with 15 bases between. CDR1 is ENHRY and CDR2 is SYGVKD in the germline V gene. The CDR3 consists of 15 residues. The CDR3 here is CAISEPSGAGETQYF. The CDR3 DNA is TGTGCCATCAGTGAGCCTTCTGGGGCGGGCGAGACCCAGTACTTC.

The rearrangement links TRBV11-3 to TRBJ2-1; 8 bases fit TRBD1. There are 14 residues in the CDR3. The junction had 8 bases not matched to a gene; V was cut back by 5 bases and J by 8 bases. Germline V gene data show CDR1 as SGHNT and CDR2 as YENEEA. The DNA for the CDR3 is TGTGCCAGCAGCACGAGGACAGGGAAGGATGAGCAGTTCTTC. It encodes CASSTRTGKDEQFF.

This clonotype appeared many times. Here the CDR3 DNA reads TGCAGTGCTAGAGAGGACAGAATTTACTCCTATAATTCACCCCTCCACTTT. Its protein product is CSAREDRIYSYNSPLHF. This chain connects TRBV20-1 to TRBJ1-6, with a tentative D call TRBD1 (6 bases). Deletions cut 0 bases from V and 0 bases from J, with 12 bases between. The CDR3 has 17 residues. Germline V lookup: CDR1 DFQATT, CDR2 SNEGSKA (reference sequence).

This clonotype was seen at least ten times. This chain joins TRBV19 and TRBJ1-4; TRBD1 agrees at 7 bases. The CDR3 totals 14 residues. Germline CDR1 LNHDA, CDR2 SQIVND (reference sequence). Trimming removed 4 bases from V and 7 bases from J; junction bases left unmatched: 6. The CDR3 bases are TGTGCCAGTAGTAGTCGGACAGGAGGTGAAAAACTGTTTTTT. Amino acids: CASSSRTGGEKLFF.

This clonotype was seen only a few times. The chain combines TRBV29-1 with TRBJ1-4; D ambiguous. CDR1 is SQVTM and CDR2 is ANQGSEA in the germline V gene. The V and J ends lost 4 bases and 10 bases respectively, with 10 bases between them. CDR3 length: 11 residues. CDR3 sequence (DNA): TGCAGCGTTGCGGAAGGCGGAAAACTGTTTTTT. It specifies CSVAEGGKLFF.

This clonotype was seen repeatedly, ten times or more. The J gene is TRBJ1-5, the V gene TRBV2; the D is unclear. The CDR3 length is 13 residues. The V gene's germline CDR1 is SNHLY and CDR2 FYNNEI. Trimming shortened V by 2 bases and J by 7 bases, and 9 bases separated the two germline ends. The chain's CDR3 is CASSEMGNQPQHF. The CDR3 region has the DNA TGTGCCAGCAGTGAAATGGGGAACCAGCCCCAGCATTTT.

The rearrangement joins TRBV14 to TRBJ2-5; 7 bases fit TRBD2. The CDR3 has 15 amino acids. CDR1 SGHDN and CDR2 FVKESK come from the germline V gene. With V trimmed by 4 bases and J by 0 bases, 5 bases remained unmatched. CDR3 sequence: CASSPLSGYQETQYF. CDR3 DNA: TGTGCCAGCAGCCCCCTTAGCGGGTACCAAGAGACCCAGTACTTC.

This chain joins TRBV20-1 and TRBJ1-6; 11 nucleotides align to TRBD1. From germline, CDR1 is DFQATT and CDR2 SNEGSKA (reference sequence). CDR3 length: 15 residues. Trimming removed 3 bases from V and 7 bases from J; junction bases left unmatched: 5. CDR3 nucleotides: TGCAGTGCTAGGGGACAGGGGGTCCGCAATTCACCCCTCCACTTT. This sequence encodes CSARGQGVRNSPLHF.

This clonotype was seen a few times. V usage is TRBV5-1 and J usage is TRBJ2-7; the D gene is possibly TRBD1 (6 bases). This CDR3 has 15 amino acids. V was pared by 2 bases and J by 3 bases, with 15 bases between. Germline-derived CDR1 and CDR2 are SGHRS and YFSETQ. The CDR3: CASSLNRDNGYEQYF. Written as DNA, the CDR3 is TGCGCCAGCAGCTTAAACCGGGACAACGGCTACGAGCAGTACTTC.

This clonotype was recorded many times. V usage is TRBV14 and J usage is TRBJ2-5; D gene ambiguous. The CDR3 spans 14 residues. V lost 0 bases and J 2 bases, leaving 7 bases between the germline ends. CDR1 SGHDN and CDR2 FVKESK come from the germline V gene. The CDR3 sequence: CASSQEYGQETQYF. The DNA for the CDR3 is TGTGCCAGCAGCCAAGAATACGGGCAAGAGACCCAGTACTTC.

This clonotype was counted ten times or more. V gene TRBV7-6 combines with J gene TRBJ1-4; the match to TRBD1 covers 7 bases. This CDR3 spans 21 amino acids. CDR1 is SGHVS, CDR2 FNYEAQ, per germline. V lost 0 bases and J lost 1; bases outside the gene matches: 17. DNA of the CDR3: TGTGCCAGCAGCTTAGCCCCCCCGGGACAGCGGACGAGGAGAACTAATGAAAAACTGTTTTTT. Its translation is CASSLAPPGQRTRRTNEKLFF.

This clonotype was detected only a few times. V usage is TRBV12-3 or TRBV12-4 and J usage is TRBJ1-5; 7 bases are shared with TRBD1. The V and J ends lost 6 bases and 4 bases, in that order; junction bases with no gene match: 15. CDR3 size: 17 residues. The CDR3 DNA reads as TGTGCCAGCAGCCGCTGGAGGGGGCGGGGGTCTAATCAGCCCCAGCATTTT. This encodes CASSRWRGRGSNQPQHF.

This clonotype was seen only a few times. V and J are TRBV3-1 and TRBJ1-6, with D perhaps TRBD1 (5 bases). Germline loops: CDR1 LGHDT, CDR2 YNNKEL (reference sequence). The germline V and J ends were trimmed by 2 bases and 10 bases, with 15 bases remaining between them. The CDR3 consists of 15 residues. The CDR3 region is CASSQRSGQASPLHF. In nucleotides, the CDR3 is TGTGCCAGCAGCCAACGTTCAGGACAAGCCTCACCCCTCCACTTT.

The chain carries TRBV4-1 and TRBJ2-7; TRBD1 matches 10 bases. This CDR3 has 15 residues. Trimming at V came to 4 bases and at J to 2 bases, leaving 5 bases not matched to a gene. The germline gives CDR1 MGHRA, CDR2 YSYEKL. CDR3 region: CASSPGGTGAYEQYF. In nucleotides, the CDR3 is TGCGCCAGCAGCCCAGGGGGGACAGGGGCCTACGAGCAGTACTTC.

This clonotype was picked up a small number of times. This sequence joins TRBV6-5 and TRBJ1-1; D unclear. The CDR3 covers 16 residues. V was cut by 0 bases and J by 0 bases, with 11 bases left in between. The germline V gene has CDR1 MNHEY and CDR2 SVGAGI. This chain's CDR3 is CASSYSNGPLNTEAFF. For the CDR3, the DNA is TGTGCCAGCAGTTACTCGAACGGGCCTTTGAACACTGAAGCTTTCTTT.

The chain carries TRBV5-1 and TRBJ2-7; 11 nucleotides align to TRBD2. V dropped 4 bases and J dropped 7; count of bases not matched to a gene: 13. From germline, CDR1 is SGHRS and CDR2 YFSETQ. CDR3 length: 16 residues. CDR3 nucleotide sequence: TGCGCCAGCAGCCCCGGGGTAGCGGGGGGGCTCGGTGAGCAGTACTTC. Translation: CASSPGVAGGLGEQYF.

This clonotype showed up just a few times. The CDR3 DNA reads as TGTGCCACCAGCAGAGATCTAAGACAGGGCTACTTAATGAACACTGAAGCTTTCTTT. Its protein is CATSRDLRQGYLMNTEAFF. The chain has TRBV15 and TRBJ1-1, with 7 nucleotides matching TRBD1. After removal of 0 bases from V and 0 bases from J, the junction contained 13 bases not matched to a gene. The germline CDR1 and CDR2 sequences are LNHNV and YYDKDF (reference sequence). CDR3 length: 19 residues.

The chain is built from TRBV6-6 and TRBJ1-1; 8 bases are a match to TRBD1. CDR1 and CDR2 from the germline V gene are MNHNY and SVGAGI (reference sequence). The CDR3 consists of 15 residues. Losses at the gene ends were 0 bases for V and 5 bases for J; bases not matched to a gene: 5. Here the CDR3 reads CASSYSDREKTEAFF. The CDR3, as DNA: TGTGCCAGCAGTTACTCGGACAGGGAGAAGACTGAAGCTTTCTTT.

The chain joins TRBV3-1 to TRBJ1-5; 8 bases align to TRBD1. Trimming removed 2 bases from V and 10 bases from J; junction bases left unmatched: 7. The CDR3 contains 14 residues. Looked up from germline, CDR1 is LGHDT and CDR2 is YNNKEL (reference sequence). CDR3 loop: CASSQLTGEEPQHF. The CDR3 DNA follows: TGTGCCAGCAGCCAATTGACAGGGGAGGAACCCCAGCATTTT. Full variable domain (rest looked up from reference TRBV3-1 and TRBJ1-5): DTAVSQTPKYLVTQMGNDKSIKCEQNLGHDTMYWYKQDSKKFLKIMFSYNNKELIINETVPNRFSPKSPDKAHLNLHINSLELGDSAVYFCASSQLTGEEPQHFGDGTRLSIL.

The CDR3 sequence: CASSFRLSSYNSPLHF. The CDR3 nucleotides read TGTGCCAGCAGCTTCCGACTAAGCTCCTATAATTCACCCCTCCACTTT. The gene calls are TRBV5-5 and TRBJ1-6; D uncertain. The V gene lost 2 bases and the J gene lost 0 bases, with 9 bases spanning the gap. Per the germline V gene, CDR1 is SGHKS and CDR2 is YYEKEE (reference sequence). The CDR3 has 16 amino acids.

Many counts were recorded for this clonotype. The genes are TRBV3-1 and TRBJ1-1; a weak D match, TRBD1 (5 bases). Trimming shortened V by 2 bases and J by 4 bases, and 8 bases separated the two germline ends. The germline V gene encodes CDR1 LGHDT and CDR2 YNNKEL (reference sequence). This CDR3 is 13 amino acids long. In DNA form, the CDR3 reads TGTGCCAGCAGCCAAATGGGGGGCACTGAAGCTTTCTTT. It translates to CASSQMGGTEAFF.